This TCR beta chain was captured in a study of shared clonotypes between healthy human individuals. A CD45RA-negative memory subset and a CD45RA+ naive subset were separated from the CD4+ cells. Study-wide results and limits: Generally, naive subsets came out with larger estimated richness than memory subsets. Clonotypes which were not shared had lower generation probabilities than clonotypes that all four donors shared.

Replicate PCRs for sorted subsets used approximately 190 ng DNA; this equaled 30,000 to 35,000 T cell genomes. TCRdb's copy holds only in-frame clones and misses some; the assay was immunoSEQ multiplex PCR. The sample yields 950,000 to 1,100,000 clones, approximately 68% seen once. Turning to this clone: Its antigen is unknown. Other DNA sequences within the sample encode an identical CDR3.

The TCR originated in a man aged 18 to 30 in good health. Sequenced material: memory CD4+ T cells sorted from blood. The subset: CD45RA-negative fraction.

CDR3 residues: CASSLSGSSYNEQFF. The CDR3 nucleotides are TGTGCCAGCAGCTTATCAGGCAGCTCCTACAATGAGCAGTTCTTC. The rearrangement links TRBV11-2 to TRBJ2-1; D ambiguous. The V end lost 2 bases, the J end lost 0 bases, and 8 bases lay between the germline ends. CDR1 and CDR2 (germline): SGHAT, FQNNGV. The CDR3 contains 15 residues.